A selection of T cell receptor beta chains follows, all from one sample in a study of T cells in Graves' hyperthyroidism and ophthalmopathy. In TCRdb, the multiplex PCR reads were re-called with MiXCR into one record per CDR3 protein. Among roughly 560,000 distinct CDR3 sequences listed, about 15% were seen once. Specimen: blood. Receptors originate from a woman between 35 and 50 years old with Graves' ophthalmopathy. Each CDR3 is given with its conserved first and last residue. D genes are given only for firm matches. Rows give clone size only sometimes, using once, few, many, or a class for an expanded clone.

TRBJ2-3,TRBV6-1,NA,many,CASSDGSTDTQYF,TGTGCCAGCTCGGACGGTAGCACAGATACGCAGTATTTT
TRBJ2-7,TRBV20-1,TRBD2,many,CSARSGTEPYEQYF,TGCAGTGCTAGAAGCGGGACGGAACCTTACGAGCAGTACTTC
TRBJ1-1,TRBV29-1,NA,many,CSVRSSEAFF,TGCAGCGTTCGAAGCTCGGAAGCTTTCTTT
TRBJ2-7,TRBV19,TRBD2,many,CASSRSLAEHLHEQYF,TGTGCCAGTAGTAGGTCGCTAGCGGAACACCTCCACGAGCAGTACTTC
TRBJ2-7,TRBV20-1,TRBD2,many,CSARDDSGDSYEQYF,TGCAGTGCTAGAGATGATAGCGGGGACTCCTACGAGCAGTACTTC
TRBJ2-7,TRBV6-1,NA,many,CASSAGTHAYEQYF,TGTGCCAGCAGTGCCGGGACCCACGCGTACGAGCAGTACTTC
TRBJ2-7,TRBV7-2,TRBD2,many,CASSLLAGGSYEQYF,TGTGCCAGCAGCTTACTGGCGGGAGGCTCCTACGAGCAGTACTTC
TRBJ2-5,TRBV3-1,NA,many,CASSQVPPETQYF,TGTGCCAGCAGCCAAGTTCCCCCGGAGACCCAGTACTTC
TRBJ1-2,TRBV9,TRBD1,many,CASSSRQGSVNGYTF,TGTGCCAGCAGCTCTCGACAGGGGAGCGTGAATGGCTACACCTTC
TRBJ2-7,TRBV20-1,NA,many,CSARDEVGGEQYF,TGCAGTGCTAGAGATGAGGTTGGGGGCGAGCAGTACTTC
TRBJ1-2,TRBV12-3/TRBV12-4,NA,many,CAGSLGHNYGYTF,TGTGCCGGCAGTTTGGGCCATAACTATGGCTACACCTTC
TRBJ2-7,TRBV7-2,NA,many,CASSLRWEVGVEQYF,TGTGCCAGCAGCTTAAGGTGGGAGGTGGGCGTCGAGCAGTACTTC
TRBJ2-7,TRBV11-1,NA,NA,CASSLWPEEGEYEQYF,TGTGCCAGCAGCTTATGGCCGGAAGAGGGGGAATACGAGCAGTACTTC
TRBJ2-1,TRBV6-2/TRBV6-3,TRBD1,few,CASSYQGTGSYNEQFF,TGTGCCAGCAGTTACCAAGGGACAGGCTCCTACAATGAGCAGTTCTTC
TRBJ2-5,TRBV5-1,TRBD2,many,CASSTGLDQETQYF,TGCGCCAGCAGCACGGGACTAGACCAAGAGACCCAGTACTTC
TRBJ2-7,TRBV7-6,TRBD1,many,CASSLKQGQSYEQYF,TGTGCCAGCAGCCTAAAACAGGGACAGTCCTACGAGCAGTACTTC
TRBJ1-2,TRBV7-8,NA,many,CASSLAWSGYTF,TGTGCCAGCAGCTTAGCTTGGAGTGGCTACACCTTC
TRBJ2-2,TRBV12-3/TRBV12-4,TRBD2,NA,CASTPAGGSGELFF,TGTGCCAGCACCCCAGCGGGAGGGTCCGGGGAGCTGTTTTTT
TRBJ2-3,TRBV12-3/TRBV12-4,NA,NA,CASTHSSTDTQYF,TGTGCCAGCACTCACAGTAGCACAGATACGCAGTATTTT
TRBJ2-2,TRBV15,NA,many,CATSRGGELFF,TGTGCCACCAGCAGAGGAGGGGAGCTGTTTTTT
TRBJ1-5,TRBV28,NA,many,CASSSKQGRNQPQHF,TGTGCCAGCAGTTCGAAACAGGGTCGGAATCAGCCCCAGCATTTT
TRBJ2-2,TRBV5-1,NA,few,CASSLISYGTGELFF,TGCGCCAGCAGCCTGATCTCCTACGGGACCGGGGAGCTGTTTTTT
TRBJ2-5,TRBV3-1,NA,NA,CASSQPGGGAETQYF,TGTGCCAGCAGCCAACCCGGTGGAGGGGCTGAGACCCAGTACTTC
TRBJ2-7,TRBV29-1,NA,few,CSVQGGATLIYEQYF,TGCAGCGTTCAGGGTGGCGCCACCCTGATCTACGAGCAGTACTTC
TRBJ1-3,TRBV20-1,TRBD1,many,CSASTGRNTIYF,TGCAGTGCCTCGACAGGGAGAAACACCATATATTTT
TRBJ1-1,TRBV19,TRBD1,few,CASSIDQGARTEAFF,TGTGCCAGTAGTATAGACCAGGGGGCCCGAACTGAAGCTTTCTTT
TRBJ2-5,TRBV27,TRBD1,NA,CASTNWTGKKTQYF,TGTGCCAGCACCAACTGGACAGGGAAGAAGACCCAGTACTTC
TRBJ2-7,TRBV6-1,TRBD2,NA,CASTQGLAGGLDEQYF,TGTGCCAGCACCCAGGGACTAGCGGGAGGCTTAGACGAGCAGTACTTC
TRBJ2-1,TRBV30,NA,NA,CVWSRGNEQFF,TGTGTCTGGAGTCGCGGCAATGAGCAGTTCTTC
TRBJ2-5,TRBV20-1,NA,many,CSARRNKETQYF,TGCAGTGCTAGACGGAATAAAGAGACCCAGTACTTC
TRBJ1-1,TRBV6-1,NA,NA,CASNSIMNTEAFF,TGTGCCAGCAACTCGATCATGAACACTGAAGCTTTCTTT
TRBJ1-1,TRBV5-1,NA,many,CASSLQGSDTEAFF,TGCGCCAGCAGTCTACAGGGTTCCGACACTGAAGCTTTCTTT
TRBJ2-5,TRBV10-3,NA,many,CAISDADWSKETQYF,TGTGCCATCAGTGACGCGGACTGGAGTAAAGAGACCCAGTACTTC
TRBJ2-3,TRBV7-6,NA,many,CASSLGSGTDTQYF,TGTGCCAGCAGCTTAGGGTCGGGCACAGATACGCAGTATTTT
TRBJ2-7,TRBV10-3,NA,many,CAISELRERRHGTYEQYF,TGTGCCATCAGTGAGTTGAGGGAGCGTAGACACGGAACCTACGAGCAGTACTTC
TRBJ2-7,TRBV28,TRBD1,many,CASQQGVTYEQYF,TGTGCCAGCCAACAGGGGGTCACCTACGAGCAGTACTTC
TRBJ2-5,TRBV6-2/TRBV6-3,TRBD2,many,CASSSTAGVHETQYF,TGTGCCAGCAGTTCGACCGCGGGAGTCCACGAGACCCAGTACTTC
TRBJ2-2,TRBV19,NA,few,CASTGRVTGELFF,TGTGCCAGTACCGGTAGAGTTACCGGGGAGCTGTTTTTT